This T cell receptor beta chain was sequenced for a study of response to subunit inactivated influenza vaccine. About this clonotype itself: The antigen is undetermined.

TCRdb re-analysed the RT-PCR reads in MiXCR, keeping a single row per CDR3 protein. The table has about 190,000 distinct CDR3 sequences, 13% to 15% seen once. V was pared by 1 base and J by 4 bases, with 4 bases of the junction left unmatched. Germline loops: CDR1 PRHDT, CDR2 FYEKMQ (reference sequence). The CDR3 covers 15 residues. Findings and caveats of the study: The authors suggested that few new T cells are recruited per seasonal influenza vaccination.

This TCR came from a man in his fifties or sixties who received an inactivated influenza vaccine. The rearrangement uses TRBV13 and TRBJ2-3; 8 bases are a match to TRBD2. Here the sequenced sample was CD8+ T cells sorted from PBMCs, taken 4 to 6 days after vaccination. As DNA, the CDR3 is TGTGCCAGCAGCTTAGCGGGAGGGCCCGCAGATACGCAGTATTTT. Its protein is CASSLAGGPADTQYF.